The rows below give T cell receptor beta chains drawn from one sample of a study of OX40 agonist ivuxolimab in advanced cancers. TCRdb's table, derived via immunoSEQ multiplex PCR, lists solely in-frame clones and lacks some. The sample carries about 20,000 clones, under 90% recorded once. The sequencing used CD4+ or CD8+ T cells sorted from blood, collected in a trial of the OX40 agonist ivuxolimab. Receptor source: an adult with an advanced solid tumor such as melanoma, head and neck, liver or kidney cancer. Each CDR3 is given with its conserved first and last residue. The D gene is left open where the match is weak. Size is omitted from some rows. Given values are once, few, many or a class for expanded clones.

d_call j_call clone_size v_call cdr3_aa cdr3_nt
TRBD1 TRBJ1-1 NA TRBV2 CASSGIGQGPLEAFF TGTGCCAGCAGTGGTATCGGACAGGGCCCTCTCGAAGCTTTCTTT
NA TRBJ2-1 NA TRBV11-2 CASSSNENEQFF TGTGCCAGCAGCTCAAATGAGAATGAGCAGTTCTTC
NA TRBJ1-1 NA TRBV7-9 CASGPGGVGMNTEAFF TGTGCCAGCGGCCCGGGTGGCGTGGGGATGAACACTGAAGCTTTCTTT
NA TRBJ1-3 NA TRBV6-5 CASSYSISGAGNTIYF TGTGCCAGCAGTTACTCGATATCAGGGGCTGGAAACACCATATATTTT
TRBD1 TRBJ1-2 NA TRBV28 CASSFTGGLAYTF TGTGCCAGCAGTTTCACAGGGGGCCTAGCCTACACCTTC
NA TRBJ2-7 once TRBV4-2 CASSQDGGGGSYEQYF TGTGCCAGCAGCCAAGATGGGGGCGGTGGCTCCTACGAGCAGTACTTC
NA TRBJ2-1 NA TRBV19 CASSMQGYNEQFF TGTGCCAGTAGTATGCAAGGTTACAATGAGCAGTTCTTC
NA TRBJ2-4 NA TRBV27 CASKAGNSPDLAKNIQYF TGTGCCAGCAAGGCAGGGAACTCCCCGGATCTAGCCAAAAACATTCAGTACTTC
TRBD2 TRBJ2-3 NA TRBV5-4 CASTKMLAGGTDTQYF TGTGCCAGCACCAAAATGCTAGCGGGGGGAACAGATACGCAGTATTTT
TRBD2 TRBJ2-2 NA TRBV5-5 CASELAGEPGELFF TGTGCCAGCGAATTAGCGGGGGAGCCCGGGGAGCTGTTTTTT
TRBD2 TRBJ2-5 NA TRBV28 CASTRLAGGQETQYF TGTGCCAGCACCAGACTAGCGGGGGGCCAAGAGACCCAGTACTTC
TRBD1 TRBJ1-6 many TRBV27 CASSSGTGHSPLHF TGTGCCAGCAGTTCCGGGACAGGGCATTCACCCCTCCACTTT
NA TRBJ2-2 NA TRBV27 CASSPSNTGELFF TGTGCCAGCAGTCCCTCGAACACCGGGGAGCTGTTTTTT
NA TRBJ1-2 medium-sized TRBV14 CASSQDSVWDTTNYGYTF TGTGCCAGCAGCCAAGATTCTGTTTGGGACACAACTAACTATGGCTACACCTTC
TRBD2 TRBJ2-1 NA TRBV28 CASSSGGSPIDEQFF TGTGCCAGCAGTTCCGGGGGGAGTCCGATCGATGAGCAGTTCTTC
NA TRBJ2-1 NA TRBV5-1 CASSADSTYNEQFF TGCGCCAGCAGCGCAGACAGCACCTACAATGAGCAGTTCTTC
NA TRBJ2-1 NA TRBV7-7 CASSYSTGTRDEQFF TGTGCTAGCAGCTATAGCACCGGGACCCGGGATGAGCAGTTCTTC
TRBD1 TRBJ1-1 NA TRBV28 CASSTDREVENTEAFF TGTGCCAGCAGTACCGACAGGGAGGTGGAGAACACTGAAGCTTTCTTT
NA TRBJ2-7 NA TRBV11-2 CASSSDSYEQYF TGTGCCAGCAGTAGCGACTCCTACGAGCAGTACTTC
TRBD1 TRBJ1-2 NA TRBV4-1 CASSQDHKGADGYTF TGCGCCAGCAGCCAAGACCACAAGGGGGCGGATGGCTACACCTTC
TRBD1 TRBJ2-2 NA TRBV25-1 CASSEYTGGTGELFF TGTGCCAGCAGTGAATATACAGGGGGCACCGGGGAGCTGTTTTTT
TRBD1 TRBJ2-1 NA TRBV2 CASSGTGYYNEQFF TGTGCCAGCAGCGGGACAGGGTACTACAATGAGCAGTTCTTC
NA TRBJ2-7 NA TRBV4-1 CASSQGTPGAYEQYF TGCGCCAGCAGCCAAGGAACCCCAGGGGCCTACGAGCAGTACTTC
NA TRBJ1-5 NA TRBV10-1 CASTLEGDTQDSNQPQHF TGCGCCAGCACCCTTGAGGGGGACACACAAGATAGCAATCAGCCCCAGCATTTT
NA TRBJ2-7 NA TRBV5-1 CASSPLAPSSYEQYF TGCGCCAGCAGCCCTCTAGCGCCTAGCTCCTACGAGCAGTACTTC
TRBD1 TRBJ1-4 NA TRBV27 CASSQQGTHEKLFF TGTGCCAGCAGTCAACAGGGGACCCATGAAAAACTGTTTTTT
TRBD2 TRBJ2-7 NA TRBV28 CASTFLAGNLYEQYF TGTGCCAGCACTTTTCTAGCGGGCAACCTCTACGAGCAGTACTTC
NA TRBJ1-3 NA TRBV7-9 CASSLSLGLGNTIYF TGTGCCAGCAGCTTAAGCTTGGGGCTCGGAAACACCATATATTTT
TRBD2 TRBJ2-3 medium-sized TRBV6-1 CASSEALAGRSTDTQYF TGTGCCAGCAGTGAAGCCCTAGCGGGCCGTAGCACAGATACGCAGTATTTT
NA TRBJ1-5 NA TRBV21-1 CASSKAPPLLDRKNNQPQHF TGTGCCAGCAGCAAAGCTCCGCCCCTACTGGACAGGAAGAACAATCAGCCCCAGCATTTT
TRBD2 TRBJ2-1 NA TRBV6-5 CASSWSGGPIVNEQFF TGTGCCAGCAGTTGGTCGGGGGGGCCTATTGTCAATGAGCAGTTCTTC
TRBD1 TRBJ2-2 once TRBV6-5 CASSYSQGDGELFF TGTGCCAGCAGTTACTCCCAGGGGGATGGGGAGCTGTTTTTT
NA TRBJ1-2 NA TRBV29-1 CSVDRDYGYTF TGCAGCGTTGACAGGGACTATGGCTACACCTTC
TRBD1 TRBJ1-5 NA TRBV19 CASSDRDRGINQPQHF TGTGCCAGTAGTGACCGGGACAGGGGGATAAATCAGCCCCAGCATTTT
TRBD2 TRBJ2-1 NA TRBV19 CASSIDGGRAGNEQFF TGTGCCAGTAGTATAGATGGTGGGAGGGCCGGCAATGAGCAGTTCTTC